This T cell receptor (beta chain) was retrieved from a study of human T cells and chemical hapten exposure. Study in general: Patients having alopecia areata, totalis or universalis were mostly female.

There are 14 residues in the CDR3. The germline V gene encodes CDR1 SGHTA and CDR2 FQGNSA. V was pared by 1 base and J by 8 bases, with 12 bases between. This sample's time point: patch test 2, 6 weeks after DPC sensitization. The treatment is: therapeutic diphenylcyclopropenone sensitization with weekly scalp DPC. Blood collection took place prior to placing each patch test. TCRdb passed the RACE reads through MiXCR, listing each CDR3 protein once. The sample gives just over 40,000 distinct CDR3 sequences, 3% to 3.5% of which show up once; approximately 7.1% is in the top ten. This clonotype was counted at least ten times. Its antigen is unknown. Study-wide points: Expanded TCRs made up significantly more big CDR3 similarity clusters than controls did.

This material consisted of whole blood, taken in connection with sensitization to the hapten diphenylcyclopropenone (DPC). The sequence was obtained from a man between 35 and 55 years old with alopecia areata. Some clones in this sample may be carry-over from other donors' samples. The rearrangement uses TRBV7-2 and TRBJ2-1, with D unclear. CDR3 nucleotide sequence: TGTGCCAGCAGCTTAGTAGGCCGTGGCGATGAGCAGTTCTTC. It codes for CASSLVGRGDEQFF.